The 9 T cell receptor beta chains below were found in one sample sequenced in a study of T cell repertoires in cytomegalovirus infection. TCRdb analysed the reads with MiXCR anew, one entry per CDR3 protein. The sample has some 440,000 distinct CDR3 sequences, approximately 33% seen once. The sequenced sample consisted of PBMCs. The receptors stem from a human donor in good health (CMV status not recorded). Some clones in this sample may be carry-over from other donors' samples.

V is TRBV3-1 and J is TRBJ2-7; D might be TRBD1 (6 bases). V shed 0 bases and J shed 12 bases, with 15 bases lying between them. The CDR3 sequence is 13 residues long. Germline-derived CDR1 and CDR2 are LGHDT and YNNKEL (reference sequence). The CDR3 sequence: CASSQDWTEWRYF. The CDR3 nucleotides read TGTGCCAGCAGCCAAGATTGGACAGAGTGGAGGTACTTC.

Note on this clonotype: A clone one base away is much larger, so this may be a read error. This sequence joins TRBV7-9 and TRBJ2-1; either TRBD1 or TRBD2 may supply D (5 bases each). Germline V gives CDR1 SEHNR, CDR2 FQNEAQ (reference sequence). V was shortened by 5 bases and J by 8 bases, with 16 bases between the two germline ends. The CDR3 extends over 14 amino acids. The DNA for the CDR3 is TGTGCCAGCAGCCACCAGGCAGGGAGCGATGAGCAGTTCTTC. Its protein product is CASSHQAGSDEQFF.

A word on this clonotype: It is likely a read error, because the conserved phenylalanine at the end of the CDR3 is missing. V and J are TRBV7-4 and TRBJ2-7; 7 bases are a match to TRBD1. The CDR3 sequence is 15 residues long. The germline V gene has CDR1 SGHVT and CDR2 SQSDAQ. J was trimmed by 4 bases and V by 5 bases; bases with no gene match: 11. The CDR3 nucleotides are TGTGCCAGCAGCCTAGAGACAGGGCCCAAGTACGAGCAGTACTTA. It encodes CASSLETGPKYEQYL.

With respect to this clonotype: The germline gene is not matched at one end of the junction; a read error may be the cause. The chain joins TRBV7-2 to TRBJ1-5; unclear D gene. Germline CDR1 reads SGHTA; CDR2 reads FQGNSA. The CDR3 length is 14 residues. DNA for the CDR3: TGTGCCAGCAGCTTATTCGCCAGCAATCAGCCCCAGAATTTT. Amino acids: CASSLFASNQPQNF.

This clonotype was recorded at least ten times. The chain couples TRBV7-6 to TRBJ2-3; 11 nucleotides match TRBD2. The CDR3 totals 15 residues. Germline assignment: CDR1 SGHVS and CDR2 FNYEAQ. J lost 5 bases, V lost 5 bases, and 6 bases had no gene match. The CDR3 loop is CASSPGLADKDTQYF. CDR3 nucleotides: TGTGCCAGCAGCCCGGGACTAGCGGATAAAGATACGCAGTATTTT.

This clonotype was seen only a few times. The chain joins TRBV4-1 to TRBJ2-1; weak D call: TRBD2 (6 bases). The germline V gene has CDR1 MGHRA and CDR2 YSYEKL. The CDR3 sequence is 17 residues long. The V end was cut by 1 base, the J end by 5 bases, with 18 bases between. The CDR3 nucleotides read TGCGCCAGCAGCCAAGCCCCCGGGGGTCCGTCCGACAATGAGCAGTTCTTC. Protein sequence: CASSQAPGGPSDNEQFF.

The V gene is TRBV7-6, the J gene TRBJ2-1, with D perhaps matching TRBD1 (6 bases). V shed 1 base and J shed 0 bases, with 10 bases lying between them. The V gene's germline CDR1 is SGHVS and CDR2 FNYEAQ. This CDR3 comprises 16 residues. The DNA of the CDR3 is TGTGCCAGCAGCTTAGGGGACACGAGCTCCTACAATGAGCAGTTCTTC. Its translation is CASSLGDTSSYNEQFF.

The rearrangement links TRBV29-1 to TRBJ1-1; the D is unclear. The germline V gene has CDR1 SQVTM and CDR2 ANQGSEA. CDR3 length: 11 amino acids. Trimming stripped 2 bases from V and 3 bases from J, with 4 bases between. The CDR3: CSVELDTEAFF. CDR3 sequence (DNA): TGCAGCGTTGAATTGGACACTGAAGCTTTCTTT. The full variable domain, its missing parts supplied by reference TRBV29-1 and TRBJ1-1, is SAVISQKPSRDICQRGTSLTIQCQVDSQVTMMFWYRQQPGQSLTLIATANQGSEATYESGFVIDKFPISRPNLTFSTLTVSNMSPEDSSIYLCSVELDTEAFFGQGTRLTVV.

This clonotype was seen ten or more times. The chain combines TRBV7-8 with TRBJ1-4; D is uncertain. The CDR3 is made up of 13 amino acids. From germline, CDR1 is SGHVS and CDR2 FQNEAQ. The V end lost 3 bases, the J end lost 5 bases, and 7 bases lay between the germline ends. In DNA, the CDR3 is TGTGCCAGCAGCTTGAGGGAGAATGAAAAACTGTTTTTT. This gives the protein CASSLRENEKLFF.